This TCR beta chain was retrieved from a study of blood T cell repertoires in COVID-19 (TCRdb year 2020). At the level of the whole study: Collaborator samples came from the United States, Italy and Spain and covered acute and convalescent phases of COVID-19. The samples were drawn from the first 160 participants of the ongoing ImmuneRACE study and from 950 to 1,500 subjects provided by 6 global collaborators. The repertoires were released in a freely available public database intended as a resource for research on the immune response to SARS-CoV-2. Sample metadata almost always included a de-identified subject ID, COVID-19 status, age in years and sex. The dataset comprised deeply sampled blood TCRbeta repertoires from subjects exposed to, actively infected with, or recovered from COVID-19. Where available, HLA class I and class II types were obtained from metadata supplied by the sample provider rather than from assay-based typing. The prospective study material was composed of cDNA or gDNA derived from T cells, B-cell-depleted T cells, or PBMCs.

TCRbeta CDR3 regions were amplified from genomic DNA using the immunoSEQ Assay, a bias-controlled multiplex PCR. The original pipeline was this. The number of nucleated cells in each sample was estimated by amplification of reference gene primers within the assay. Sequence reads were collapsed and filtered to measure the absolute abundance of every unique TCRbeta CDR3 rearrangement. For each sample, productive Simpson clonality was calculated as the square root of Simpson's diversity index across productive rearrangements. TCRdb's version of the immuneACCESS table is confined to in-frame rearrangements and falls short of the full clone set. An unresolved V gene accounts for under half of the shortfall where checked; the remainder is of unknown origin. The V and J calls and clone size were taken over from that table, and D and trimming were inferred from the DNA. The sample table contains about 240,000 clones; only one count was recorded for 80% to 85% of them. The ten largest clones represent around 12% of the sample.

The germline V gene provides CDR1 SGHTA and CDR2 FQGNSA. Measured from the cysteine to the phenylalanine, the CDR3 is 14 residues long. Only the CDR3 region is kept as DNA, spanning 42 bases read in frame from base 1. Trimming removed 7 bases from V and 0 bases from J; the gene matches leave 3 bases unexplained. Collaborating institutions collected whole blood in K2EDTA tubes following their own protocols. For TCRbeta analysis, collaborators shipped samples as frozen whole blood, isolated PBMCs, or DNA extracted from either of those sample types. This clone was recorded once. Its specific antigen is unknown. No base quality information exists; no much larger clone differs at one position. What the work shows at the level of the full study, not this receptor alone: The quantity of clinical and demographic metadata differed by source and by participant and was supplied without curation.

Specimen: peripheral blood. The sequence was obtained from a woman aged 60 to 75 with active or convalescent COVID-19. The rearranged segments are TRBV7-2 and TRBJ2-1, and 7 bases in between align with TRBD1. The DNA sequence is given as TGTGCCAGCAAAGCAGGGGGCTCCTACAATGAGCAGTTCTTC. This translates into CASKAGGSYNEQFF.